Listed below are T cell receptor beta chains from one sample, sequenced in a study of graft-versus-host responses after intestinal transplantation. These receptors have no identified antigens. Clones were read by immunoSEQ multiplex PCR, and TCRdb kept only the in-frame ones, dropping some. The sample records 90,000 to 150,000 clones, just under 95% being singletons. The sample in question was unstimulated CD4+ T cells sorted from spleen or lymph node cells, obtained before intestinal transplant. These receptors all come from a human donor who received an intestinal transplant. Each CDR3 is given with its conserved first and last residue. The D gene is left open where the match is weak. Rows may omit the clone size; those that give it use once, few, many or a size class.

D gene,V gene,J gene,clone size,CDR3 length,CDR3 DNA,CDR3 protein
NA,TRBV28,TRBJ2-7,NA,16,TGTGCCAGCAGTTATGGGTCGAGGGTAAGCTCCTACGAGCAGTACTTC,CASSYGSRVSSYEQYF
NA,TRBV14,TRBJ2-7,NA,16,TGTGCCAGCAGCCAAGACCCAAGGGGCGGCTCCTACGAGCAGTACTTC,CASSQDPRGGSYEQYF
NA,TRBV19,TRBJ2-2,NA,13,TGTGCCAGTAGTATTGAGGGGGCCGGGGAGCTGTTTTTT,CASSIEGAGELFF
NA,TRBV5-1,TRBJ2-1,NA,16,TGCGCCAGCTCAAGCAGTTTTGGCGGATTCTACAATGAGCAGTTCTTC,CASSSSFGGFYNEQFF
TRBD2,TRBV10-1,TRBJ2-1,NA,17,TGCGCCAGCAGCGAGGCGGTAGGGACTAGCTCCTACAATGAGCAGTTCTTC,CASSEAVGTSSYNEQFF
NA,TRBV7-2,TRBJ1-5,NA,13,TGTGCCAGCAGCTCCAGGGTCGATCAGCCCCAGCATTTT,CASSSRVDQPQHF
TRBD1,TRBV23-1,TRBJ1-5,NA,16,TGCGCCAGCAGTCAAGCTGACAGGGGGCTTCGGGAACCCCAGCATTTT,CASSQADRGLREPQHF
NA,TRBV5-6,TRBJ2-1,NA,15,TGTGCCAGCGCTCCCGGGACTGGGACCTACAATGAGCAGTTCTTC,CASAPGTGTYNEQFF
NA,TRBV5-4,TRBJ2-1,NA,13,TGTGCCAGCAGCTTGATAAGCTACAATGAGCAGTTCTTC,CASSLISYNEQFF
NA,TRBV5-1,TRBJ1-5,NA,13,TGCGCCAGCAGCTTGATAGGGAGTCAGCCCCAGCATTTT,CASSLIGSQPQHF
NA,TRBV29-1,TRBJ2-7,NA,12,TGCAGCGTTGCCCCCAAATCCCGCGAGCAGTACTTC,CSVAPKSREQYF
NA,TRBV27,TRBJ2-7,NA,15,TGTGCCAGCTGGGGGGGCGTAAGAAGCTCCTACGAGCAGTACTTC,CASWGGVRSSYEQYF
NA,TRBV12-5,TRBJ2-3,NA,15,TGTGCTAGTGGTCAGAGATCTGAGGGGACAGATACGCAGTATTTT,CASGQRSEGTDTQYF
TRBD1,TRBV15,TRBJ1-2,NA,15,TGTGCCACCAGCTCGGCCGACAGGGATGGCTATGGCTACACCTTC,CATSSADRDGYGYTF
NA,TRBV19,TRBJ1-5,NA,13,TGTGCCAGTAGAGCCAGGAGCAATCAGCCCCAGCATTTT,CASRARSNQPQHF
NA,TRBV30,TRBJ1-1,NA,12,TGTGCCTGGAGTGCTGGGCGCACTGAAGCTTTCTTT,CAWSAGRTEAFF
NA,TRBV27,TRBJ1-4,NA,17,TGTGCCAGCAGTTCCCGGGTTCGAGGGAGAGTCGATGAAAAACTGTTTTTT,CASSSRVRGRVDEKLFF
NA,TRBV7-9,TRBJ1-2,NA,16,TGTGCCAGCAGCTTCTCCGGGGGCACTGGAGGATATGGCTACACCTTC,CASSFSGGTGGYGYTF
NA,TRBV7-2,TRBJ2-3,NA,18,TGTGCCAGCAGCTCCTTCGGTGTTAGGACTCCTAGCACAGATACGCAGTATTTT,CASSSFGVRTPSTDTQYF
NA,TRBV6-5,TRBJ1-5,NA,15,TGTGCCAGCAGTTCAGGGTATGGGGACGCTCAGCCCCAGCATTTT,CASSSGYGDAQPQHF
NA,TRBV7-9,TRBJ2-3,NA,15,TGTGCCATTCGCCCAGCGGGCGCTAGCACAGATACGCAGTATTTT,CAIRPAGASTDTQYF
TRBD1,TRBV28,TRBJ1-4,few,13,TGTGCCAGCAGTCCGGGACAGGGTGAAAAACTGTTTTTT,CASSPGQGEKLFF
NA,TRBV19,TRBJ1-5,NA,14,TGTGCCAGTAGTAAAGGGGCAGTCAATCAGCCCCAGCATTTT,CASSKGAVNQPQHF
NA,TRBV19,TRBJ2-2,few,16,TGTGCCAGTAGTATAGGCTTCACAGGGTTCACCGGGGAGCTGTTTTTT,CASSIGFTGFTGELFF
NA,TRBV6-6,TRBJ1-5,NA,15,TGTGCCAGCTTCCGACAGGCAACTAGCAATCAGCCCCAGCATTTT,CASFRQATSNQPQHF
NA,TRBV5-6,TRBJ1-2,NA,13,TGTGCCAGCAGCTTGGACAGGGACTATGGCTACACCTTC,CASSLDRDYGYTF
NA,TRBV7-9,TRBJ2-1,NA,15,TGTGCCAGCAGCCTCCGGGGCGGTAGCCACAATGAGCAGTTCTTC,CASSLRGGSHNEQFF
TRBD1,TRBV5-1,TRBJ1-2,NA,14,TGCGCCAGCAGCTCCACCCTAACAGGGGATGGCTACACCTTC,CASSSTLTGDGYTF
NA,TRBV28,TRBJ2-7,once,14,TGTGCCAGCAGTCTTTGGGGGAACCACTACGAGCAGTACTTC,CASSLWGNHYEQYF
NA,TRBV30,TRBJ2-6,NA,15,TGTGCCTGGAGGATCGGAGGGTATGGGGCCAACGTCCTGACTTTC,CAWRIGGYGANVLTF
TRBD1,TRBV2,TRBJ2-1,NA,16,TGTGCCAGCAGTCTCCGACAGGGGGCGATAGGCAATGAGCAGTTCTTC,CASSLRQGAIGNEQFF
TRBD1,TRBV28,TRBJ2-7,NA,13,TGTGCCGGTCGCGGACAGGGGAGAAACGAGCAGTACTTC,CAGRGQGRNEQYF
NA,TRBV25-1,TRBJ2-7,NA,13,TGTGCCAGCAGTAGACGGGAGCGCTACGAGCAGTACTTC,CASSRRERYEQYF
NA,TRBV9,TRBJ2-5,NA,15,TGTGCCAGCAGCACAAGCGGGACAGGACAAGAGACCCAGTACTTC,CASSTSGTGQETQYF
TRBD1,TRBV6-1,TRBJ2-7,NA,13,TGTGCCAGCAATGGACAGGGGGCGAGGGAGCAGTACTTC,CASNGQGAREQYF
TRBD2,TRBV10-3,TRBJ2-7,few,14,TGTGCCGCCGGAAGCGGGGGGGCCTCCTACGAGCAGTACTTC,CAAGSGGASYEQYF
NA,TRBV18,TRBJ1-3,NA,15,TGTGCCAGCTCTACCGGTCGGGTTTCATGGAACACCATATATTTT,CASSTGRVSWNTIYF
NA,TRBV27,TRBJ2-2,NA,14,TGTGCCAGCAGACTCAGGGTTGACACCGGGGAGCTGTTTTTT,CASRLRVDTGELFF
TRBD2,TRBV7-3,TRBJ2-7,NA,15,TGTGCCAGCAGCTCCTGGGTAGCGGGACACTACGAGCAGTACTTC,CASSSWVAGHYEQYF
NA,TRBV15,TRBJ2-3,once,13,TGTGCCACCAGCGGAGACTCCACAGATACGCAGTATTTT,CATSGDSTDTQYF
TRBD2,TRBV9,TRBJ2-1,NA,18,TGTGCCAGCAGCGTATCGGCCGGGACTAGATTTTCCTACAATGAGCAGTTCTTC,CASSVSAGTRFSYNEQFF
NA,TRBV30,TRBJ2-7,NA,14,TGTGCCTGGACAAAGGATCTAACGCATCGCGAGCAGTACTTC,CAWTKDLTHREQYF
TRBD1,TRBV5-1,TRBJ2-7,NA,14,TGCGCCAGCAGCTCGGCCGGGACAGGGACCGAGCAGTACTTC,CASSSAGTGTEQYF
NA,TRBV27,TRBJ1-1,NA,16,TGTGCCAGCAGTCCCTGGGGCCGTGGCATGAACACTGAAGCTTTCTTT,CASSPWGRGMNTEAFF
TRBD1,TRBV30,TRBJ1-5,NA,14,TGTGCCTGGAGTTCGGGACAGGGTAATCAGCCCCAGCATTTT,CAWSSGQGNQPQHF
TRBD2,TRBV4-1,TRBJ2-5,NA,19,TGCGCCAGCAGCCCCAACACTAGCGGGAGGGCCTGGAGTCAAGAGACCCAGTACTTC,CASSPNTSGRAWSQETQYF
TRBD1,TRBV27,TRBJ2-7,NA,12,TGTGCCACTCGACAGGGCCGCTACGAGCAGTACTTC,CATRQGRYEQYF
TRBD2,TRBV7-3,TRBJ2-7,NA,14,TGTGCCAGCAGCCCCCTAGGGGAGGGCTACGAGCAGTACTTC,CASSPLGEGYEQYF
NA,TRBV28,TRBJ1-2,NA,13,TGTGCCAGCAGAGGGCCAAGGGACTATGGCTACACCTTC,CASRGPRDYGYTF
NA,TRBV19,TRBJ2-1,NA,11,TGTGCCAGTAGTATAGGGACGAGAACGTTCTTC,CASSIGTRTFF